This T cell receptor beta chain was sequenced in a study of blood T cell repertoires in COVID-19. At the level of the study: Samples representing acute and convalescent COVID-19 were sourced from the United States, Italy and Spain. The cDNA or gDNA used as material had been derived from T cells, B-cell-depleted T cells, or PBMCs.

CDR3 length: 13 residues. CDR1 is SEHNR and CDR2 is FQNEAQ in the germline V gene (reference sequence). V dropped 4 bases and J dropped 6; count of bases not matched to a gene: 6. Authors' methods: Amplification of reference gene primers was used by the study to estimate nucleated cell counts. Using immunoSEQ multiplex PCR, the repertoire was profiled, and TCRdb retains in-frame clones only, with some absent. V and J calls and clone size follow that table, whereas D and trimming were derived from the DNA. The profile shows fewer than 200,000 clones, approximately 82% of them singletons. The sample consisted of peripheral blood. The source of this sequence is a woman older than 75 with acute or convalescent COVID-19. The chain combines TRBV7-9 with TRBJ2-7; 7 positions agree with TRBD1. The CDR3 bases are TGTGCCAGCAGCTCGAGACAGGGTAGCGAGCAGTACTTC. As protein: CASSSRQGSEQYF.